This entry features one T cell receptor (beta chain) sequence. The antigen is undetermined. This entry belongs to a study of cytomegalovirus exposure and HLA in healthy donors. Overall study results and limits: Reports showed the classifier diagnosing cytomegalovirus status with high specificity and sensitivity.

The length of the CDR3 is 17 residues. Trimming took 6 bases from V and 0 from J, leaving 18 bases between them. Germline loops: CDR1 LNHDA, CDR2 SQIVND (reference sequence). The PCR used 60 Vbeta and 13 Jbeta primers. Using immunoSEQ multiplex PCR, the repertoire was profiled, and TCRdb retains in-frame clones only, with some absent. The sample consists of some 91,000 clones, roughly 80% of them appearing once. The sequenced sample was PBMCs. The rearrangement joins TRBV19 to TRBJ1-3, with D tentatively TRBD1 (6 bases). The receptor comes from a middle-aged man in good health and CMV-seronegative. The CDR3 region has the DNA TGTGCCAGTAGCCTGGTCCTACAGGGTCCCTCTGGAAACACCATATATTTT. It specifies CASSLVLQGPSGNTIYF. Combining the CDR3 with reference TRBV19 and TRBJ1-3 gives the whole variable domain DGGITQSPKYLFRKEGQNVTLSCEQNLNHDAMYWYRQDPGQGLRLIYYSQIVNDFQKGDIAEGYSVSREKKESFPLTVTSAQKNPTAFYLCASSLVLQGPSGNTIYFGEGSWLTVV.